A selection of T cell receptor beta chains follows, all from one sample in a study of PD-1 blockade in mismatch repair-deficient tumors. Only in-frame clones appear in the TCRdb table, and some are missing; sequencing was by immunoSEQ multiplex PCR. The repertoire holds about 16,000 clones, with roughly 80% as singletons. Sample: PBMCs, taken before pembrolizumab treatment. Source of these receptors: an adult with mismatch repair-deficient cancer. Both conserved end residues are part of each CDR3. Fields, in order: V gene, J gene, D gene, clone size, CDR3 protein, CDR3 DNA. D genes are given only for firm matches. Some rows have no size entry. The others give once, few or many, or a class for an expanded clone.

V: TRBV9
J: TRBJ2-1
D: NA
size: NA
CDR3: CASSVDSPPNEQFF
DNA: TGTGCCAGCAGCGTAGACTCCCCCCCCAATGAGCAGTTCTTC

V: TRBV15
J: TRBJ1-1
D: NA
size: NA
CDR3: CATSRDPHLLVNTEAFF
DNA: TGTGCCACCAGCAGAGATCCCCACCTCTTAGTTAACACTGAAGCTTTCTTT

V: TRBV4-2
J: TRBJ2-5
D: TRBD2
size: NA
CDR3: CASSQELAGGGETQYF
DNA: TGTGCCAGCAGCCAAGAACTAGCGGGAGGCGGTGAGACCCAGTACTTC

V: TRBV6-1
J: TRBJ1-4
D: NA
size: NA
CDR3: CASSELTGNDEKLFF
DNA: TGTGCCAGCAGTGAACTGACGGGGAATGATGAAAAACTGTTTTTT

V: TRBV7-9
J: TRBJ1-2
D: TRBD1
size: NA
CDR3: CASSFGQDGYTF
DNA: TGTGCCAGCAGCTTTGGACAGGATGGCTACACCTTC

V: TRBV28
J: TRBJ2-2
D: NA
size: NA
CDR3: CASSFGFGELFF
DNA: TGTGCCAGCAGTTTTGGATTCGGGGAGCTGTTTTTT

V: TRBV6-1
J: TRBJ2-5
D: TRBD1
size: NA
CDR3: CASSEALHRGETQYF
DNA: TGTGCCAGCAGTGAAGCGCTTCACAGGGGCGAGACCCAGTACTTC

V: TRBV30
J: TRBJ1-1
D: NA
size: NA
CDR3: CAWSSQGGTEAFF
DNA: TGTGCCTGGAGTTCACAGGGAGGAACTGAAGCTTTCTTT

V: TRBV5-1
J: TRBJ1-1
D: NA
size: NA
CDR3: CASSLETDLNTEAFF
DNA: TGCGCCAGCAGCTTGGAGACAGACTTGAACACTGAAGCTTTCTTT

V: TRBV29-1
J: TRBJ2-5
D: NA
size: NA
CDR3: CTQTRLNQETQYF
DNA: TGCACTCAAACCCGGTTAAACCAAGAGACCCAGTACTTC

V: TRBV28
J: TRBJ2-1
D: NA
size: once
CDR3: CASSTRDPVHEQFF
DNA: TGTGCCAGCAGCACACGGGACCCAGTCCATGAGCAGTTCTTC

V: TRBV15
J: TRBJ2-7
D: NA
size: NA
CDR3: CATSRVQGAYEQYF
DNA: TGTGCCACCAGCAGAGTCCAGGGCGCCTACGAGCAGTACTTC

V: TRBV6-4
J: TRBJ2-2
D: TRBD2
size: NA
CDR3: CASSAGTSDTGELFF
DNA: TGTGCCAGCAGTGCCGGGACTAGCGACACCGGGGAGCTGTTTTTT

V: TRBV7-8
J: TRBJ1-1
D: NA
size: once
CDR3: CASSKMEVNTEAFF
DNA: TGTGCCAGCAGCAAGATGGAGGTGAACACTGAAGCTTTCTTT

V: TRBV11-2
J: TRBJ2-5
D: NA
size: few
CDR3: CASSPGVGDVQETQYF
DNA: TGTGCCAGCAGCCCAGGTGTGGGGGATGTTCAAGAGACCCAGTACTTC

V: TRBV11-2
J: TRBJ1-2
D: TRBD1
size: few
CDR3: CASSLYTGVVYGYTF
DNA: TGTGCCAGCAGCTTATACACAGGGGTAGTCTATGGCTACACCTTC

V: TRBV11-2
J: TRBJ2-7
D: NA
size: NA
CDR3: CASSLVLDPYEQYF
DNA: TGTGCCAGCAGCTTAGTATTAGATCCCTACGAGCAGTACTTC

V: TRBV9
J: TRBJ2-2
D: NA
size: NA
CDR3: CASSVNTGELFF
DNA: TGTGCCAGCAGCGTAAACACCGGGGAGCTGTTTTTT

V: TRBV2
J: TRBJ2-6
D: TRBD1
size: NA
CDR3: CASMSFEGATKISGANVLTF
DNA: TGTGCCAGCATGTCATTTGAGGGGGCGACGAAAATCTCTGGGGCCAACGTCCTGACTTTC

V: TRBV6-5
J: TRBJ2-5
D: NA
size: NA
CDR3: CASSSTVIQETQYF
DNA: TGTGCCAGCAGTTCGACAGTGATCCAAGAGACCCAGTACTTC

V: TRBV27
J: TRBJ2-7
D: NA
size: NA
CDR3: CASSLGQSYEQYF
DNA: TGTGCCAGCAGTTTAGGACAGTCCTACGAGCAGTACTTC

V: TRBV11-3
J: TRBJ2-7
D: NA
size: NA
CDR3: CASSLHSRRYEQYF
DNA: TGTGCCAGCAGCTTACACAGCCGGAGGTACGAGCAGTACTTC

V: TRBV12-5
J: TRBJ1-5
D: NA
size: NA
CDR3: CASGLARGEWGNQPQHF
DNA: TGTGCTAGTGGTTTGGCTCGAGGGGAGTGGGGCAATCAGCCCCAGCATTTT

V: TRBV6-6
J: TRBJ2-2
D: TRBD1
size: NA
CDR3: CASTQGVDTGELFF
DNA: TGTGCCAGCACCCAGGGGGTGGACACCGGGGAGCTGTTTTTT

V: TRBV30
J: TRBJ2-7
D: TRBD2
size: once
CDR3: CASSQNSGRASYEQYF
DNA: TGTGCCTCGTCACAAAATAGCGGGAGGGCCTCCTACGAGCAGTACTTC

V: TRBV19
J: TRBJ2-1
D: NA
size: few
CDR3: CASSIGGTPNEQFF
DNA: TGTGCCAGTAGTATAGGAGGGACCCCCAATGAGCAGTTCTTC

V: TRBV6-4
J: TRBJ2-3
D: TRBD2
size: NA
CDR3: CASSDSAGGPDTQYF
DNA: TGTGCCAGCAGTGACTCAGCGGGAGGGCCAGATACGCAGTATTTT

V: TRBV6-1
J: TRBJ1-1
D: NA
size: NA
CDR3: CASRPGLMNTEAFF
DNA: TGTGCCAGCAGGCCGGGACTGATGAACACTGAAGCTTTCTTT

V: TRBV6-5
J: TRBJ2-1
D: NA
size: NA
CDR3: CASSSILWGVEQFF
DNA: TGTGCCAGCAGTTCCATCCTTTGGGGGGTTGAGCAGTTCTTC

V: TRBV7-8
J: TRBJ2-7
D: TRBD1
size: NA
CDR3: CASHSPGQGSHEQYF
DNA: TGTGCCAGTCATTCGCCGGGACAGGGAAGCCACGAGCAGTACTTC

V: TRBV6-1
J: TRBJ2-4
D: TRBD2
size: NA
CDR3: CASSEGVGGGGDIQYF
DNA: TGTGCCAGCAGTGAAGGCGTAGGCGGGGGAGGGGACATTCAGTACTTC

V: TRBV10-3
J: TRBJ1-5
D: NA
size: few
CDR3: CAISETQGVGNQPQHF
DNA: TGTGCCATCAGTGAGACCCAGGGAGTTGGCAATCAGCCCCAGCATTTT

V: TRBV30
J: TRBJ2-7
D: TRBD2
size: once
CDR3: CARGGRAGYEQYF
DNA: TGTGCCCGCGGGGGGAGGGCTGGGTACGAGCAGTACTTC